The entry below describes one T cell receptor beta chain. As yet, its antigen is unknown. CDR3 length: 17 amino acids. CDR1 is LNHDA, CDR2 SQIVND, per germline (reference sequence). V dropped 5 bases and J dropped 2 bases, with 21 bases sitting between them. This entry comes from a study of shared clonotypes between healthy human individuals. Across the whole study: Each donor had three CD4 naive, three CD4 memory, two CD8 naive and one CD8 memory plate.

As processed by the authors: Quality scores were absent from the junction-only immunoSEQ sequences, so filtering differed. Assay used: immunoSEQ multiplex PCR; TCRdb lists only in-frame clones, some missing. V, J and clone size are taken as reported in that table, and D and trimming were inferred from the DNA itself. The table lists around 2.5 million clones, approximately 94% of them singletons. Regarding the study as a whole: The study found lower generation probabilities in non-shared clonotypes than in those shared by all four donors.

All donors qualified as healthy HIV-negative adults and had experienced no recent acute infections or vaccinations. This chain uses TRBV19 with TRBJ2-5; D is unclear. The specimen sequenced was naive CD4+ T cells from PBMCs. This sample's subset: CD45RA+ positively selected. The sequence derives from a young man in good health. Some clones in this sample may be carry-over from other donors' samples. The CDR3 spells CASSLALGRQSQETQYF. For the CDR3, the DNA is TGTGCCAGTAGTCTGGCCCTAGGACGGCAGTCTCAAGAGACCCAGTACTTC.